This is a list of T cell receptor beta chains from one sample in a study of T cells in pancreatic ductal adenocarcinoma. The protocol was immunoSEQ multiplex PCR, while the TCRdb copy is restricted to in-frame clones and leaves out a portion. In the table there are 10,000 or so clones, 67% of which are singletons. The sequencing input was pancreatic tumor tissue. The receptor source for this set is a human donor with pancreatic ductal adenocarcinoma. Each CDR3 is given with its conserved first and last residue. Fields, in order: clone size, V gene, J gene, D gene, CDR3 protein, CDR3 DNA. D genes are given only for firm matches. Part of the rows lack a size; the others show once, few, many or a class for expanded clones.

-	TRBV10-3	TRBJ2-7	-	CAISETDFYEQYF	TGTGCCATCAGTGAGACAGATTTCTACGAGCAGTACTTC
-	TRBV5-1	TRBJ1-3	-	CASSFGGGNTIYF	TGCGCCAGCAGCTTTGGGGGGGGAAACACCATATATTTT
-	TRBV28	TRBJ1-3	-	CASSLGVEGGHTIYF	TGTGCCAGCAGTTTAGGGGTCGAAGGGGGGCACACCATATATTTT
-	TRBV6-4	TRBJ2-1	TRBD2	CASSEREYNEQFF	TGTGCCAGCAGTGAGCGGGAGTACAATGAGCAGTTCTTC
-	TRBV5-1	TRBJ2-1	-	CASRVANHYNEQFF	TGCGCCAGCAGAGTAGCTAACCACTACAATGAGCAGTTCTTC
-	TRBV9	TRBJ1-2	-	CASSAVGVDYGYTF	TGTGCCAGCAGCGCCGTGGGGGTCGACTATGGCTACACCTTC
-	TRBV7-9	TRBJ2-1	-	CASSQGAEQFF	TGTGCCAGCAGTCAAGGAGCTGAGCAGTTCTTC
-	TRBV29-1	TRBJ2-7	-	CSVEGTPFSYEQYF	TGCAGCGTTGAAGGGACTCCCTTCTCCTACGAGCAGTACTTC
-	TRBV5-1	TRBJ2-6	-	CASSLGGTTYLSGANVLTF	TGCGCCAGCAGCTTAGGAGGGACGACGTACCTCTCTGGGGCCAACGTCCTGACTTTC
-	TRBV2	TRBJ1-4	TRBD1	CASRDRVGSEKLFF	TGTGCCAGCCGGGACAGGGTAGGAAGTGAAAAACTGTTTTTT
-	TRBV28	TRBJ2-1	-	CASTQRSGYNEQFF	TGTGCCAGCACCCAAAGAAGTGGCTACAATGAGCAGTTCTTC
-	TRBV9	TRBJ1-1	-	CASSWDSNTEAFF	TGTGCCAGCAGCTGGGACTCGAACACTGAAGCTTTCTTT
-	TRBV5-1	TRBJ1-4	-	CASSLGYLGGREKLFF	TGCGCCAGCAGCTTGGGTTATTTGGGAGGACGTGAAAAACTGTTTTTT
-	TRBV6-6	TRBJ1-6	-	CASRPYSNSPLHF	TGTGCCAGCAGGCCGTACAGTAATTCACCCCTCCACTTT
few	TRBV5-4	TRBJ1-2	-	CASSLGSFRPDYGYTF	TGTGCCAGCAGTCTGGGTTCGTTTCGACCGGACTATGGCTACACCTTC